The sequence of this T cell receptor (beta chain) was determined in a study of regulatory T cells in long-lasting Graves disease. About the study: Persistent Graves' disease denoted over 5 years of antithyroid drugs plus positive TSH receptor antibodies.

Points from the study as a whole: Among persistent patients, a larger number of public clonotypes were shared (about 3,000) than among newly diagnosed patients (around 980). Persistent disease favored TRBV28, TRBJ1-2 and TRBJ2-5.

The CDR3 runs to 16 residues. Per the germline V gene, CDR1 is SGHTA and CDR2 is FQGNSA. J was trimmed by 2 bases and V by 5 bases; bases with no gene match: 3. Time point reported: persistent/refractory GD, antithyroid drugs over 5 years with positive TRAb. PBMCs provided the RNA from which the TCR library was made. For TCR beta, libraries came from iRepertoire HTBI primers and Arm-PCR of CDR3 regions. Authors' methods: Samples jointly harbored about 62 TRBV and more than eleven TRBJ segments. From the multiplex PCR reads, TCRdb called clonotypes with MiXCR, one entry per CDR3 protein. What appears here as the V and J calls and clone size reflects TCRdb's work, not the paper's. The repertoire has approximately 290,000 distinct CDR3 sequences, around 21% of them found once; the top ten carry 56%. As to this clonotype: No antigen is known for it.

Sequenced here: peripheral blood mononuclear cells (PBMCs), sampled when the disease was refractory, from a patient treated with antithyroid drugs. The TCR was taken from a female donor with Graves disease. The gene calls are TRBV7-2 and TRBJ2-5, with 15 bases lining up with TRBD2. CDR3 sequence reads: CASSGLAGGRQETQYF. The DNA for the CDR3 is TGTGCCAGCAGCGGACTAGCGGGAGGGAGACAAGAGACCCAGTACTTC.